Below are 13 T cell receptor beta chains sequenced from a single sample in a study of blood T cell repertoires in COVID-19. The repertoire was sequenced with immunoSEQ multiplex PCR; TCRdb's copy has only in-frame clones and lacks some. In the table there are under 95,000 clones, around 86% of which are singletons. The sequencing input was peripheral blood. Source of these receptors: a woman between 65 and 79 years old with acute or convalescent COVID-19.

The chain recombines TRBV7-9 with TRBJ1-2; D remains ambiguous. The CDR3 consists of 15 residues. Trimming shortened V by 5 bases and J by 2 bases, and 15 bases separated the two germline ends. From germline, CDR1 is SEHNR and CDR2 FQNEAQ (reference sequence). The CDR3 loop is CASSQGGRPNYGYTF. As DNA, the CDR3 is TGTGCCAGCAGCCAAGGAGGCCGACCAAACTATGGCTACACCTTC.

The chain combines TRBV4-2 with TRBJ2-1; D might be TRBD2 (5 bases). In germline, CDR1 is LGHNA, CDR2 YNFKEQ. The ends were cut back, 0 bases at V and 4 bases at J, with 22 bases in the middle. The CDR3 spans 19 residues. CDR3 loop: CASSQEPQLYRGIYNEQFF. CDR3 coding DNA: TGTGCCAGCAGCCAAGAACCTCAATTATACCGAGGGATATACAATGAGCAGTTCTTC.

This clone was seen a single time. The V and J genes are TRBV5-4 and TRBJ2-7; D is undetermined. V lost 4 bases and J lost 0, with 17 bases in between. The germline V gene has CDR1 SGHNT and CDR2 YYREEE (reference sequence). This CDR3 has 16 amino acids. CDR3: CASSHQPDLYSYEQYF. The CDR3 nucleotides are TGTGCCAGCAGCCATCAACCCGACTTGTACTCCTACGAGCAGTACTTC.

Only one count was recorded for this clone. The CDR3 spells CASSSTEGQALYGYTF. The CDR3 region has the DNA TGCGCCAGCAGCTCTACAGAAGGACAGGCCCTCTATGGCTACACCTTC. The chain joins TRBV5-1 to TRBJ1-2; 7 nucleotides agree with TRBD1. Trimming cost V 3 bases and J 4 bases; bases outside gene matches: 12. This CDR3 contains 16 residues. Germline lookup yields CDR1 SGHRS and CDR2 YFSETQ.

This clone has just a few counts. CDR3 sequence reads: CASSQIPGGSLSNYGYTF. The CDR3 DNA reads as TGTGCCAGCAGCCAAATCCCAGGGGGGTCATTATCTAACTATGGCTACACCTTC. The chain links TRBV5-4 to TRBJ1-2, with 7 bases lining up with TRBD1. Germline V lookup: CDR1 SGHNT, CDR2 YYREEE (reference sequence). Trimming took 4 bases from V and 0 from J; bases not matched to a gene: 15. The CDR3 totals 18 residues.

This sequence joins TRBV6-5 and TRBJ1-4; D unresolved. The germline V gene encodes CDR1 MNHEY and CDR2 SVGAGI. Trimming took off 6 bases at V and 3 bases at J, with 8 bases between the two ends. CDR3 length: 13 amino acids. As DNA, the CDR3 is TGTGCCAGCAGGCGGGATTCTAATGAAAAACTGTTTTTT. Its translation is CASRRDSNEKLFF.

This clone was seen only a few times. This chain links TRBV5-1 with TRBJ2-1, with a possible D match to TRBD2 (5 bases). The germline CDR1 and CDR2 sequences are SGHRS and YFSETQ. Trimming pared 4 bases from V and 5 bases from J, leaving 13 bases between. The CDR3 is 14 residues long. CDR3 in amino acids: CASSPTDGNNEQFF. In nucleotides, the CDR3 is TGCGCCAGCAGCCCAACGGACGGGAACAATGAGCAGTTCTTC.

The chain employs TRBV6-6 and TRBJ1-2, with 7 bases that match TRBD1. The CDR3 covers 15 residues. The germline CDR1 and CDR2 sequences are MNHNY and SVGAGI (reference sequence). V gave up 6 bases and J gave up 4 bases; unmatched junction bases: 11. CDR3 in amino acids: CASSRIGTVPYGYTF. Here the CDR3 DNA reads TGTGCCAGCAGCCGTATCGGGACAGTACCCTATGGCTACACCTTC.

CDR3 sequence reads: CASSYCIECIQYF. CDR3 DNA sequence: TGTGCCAGCAGTTACTGTATTGAGTGCATTCAGTACTTC. This chain joins TRBV6-5 and TRBJ2-4; D ambiguous. Germline V gene lookup returns CDR1 MNHEY and CDR2 SVGAGI. Trimming shortened V by 1 base and J by 9 bases, and 10 bases separated the two germline ends. The CDR3 is made up of 13 amino acids.

V usage is TRBV30 and J usage is TRBJ1-4; D gene unclear. Trimming pared 6 bases from V and 5 bases from J, leaving 13 bases between. The CDR3 is made up of 13 amino acids. CDR1 and CDR2 (germline): GTSNPN, SVGIG (reference sequence). Written as DNA, the CDR3 is TGTGCCTGCCTCTTAAGTGGCAATGAAAAACTGTTTTTT. Translation: CACLLSGNEKLFF.

The rearrangement uses TRBV6-6 and TRBJ1-3; TRBD1 might be the D (6 bases). This CDR3 region has 16 residues. Trimming pared 2 bases from V and 0 bases from J, leaving 11 bases between. Germline CDR1 reads MNHNY; CDR2 reads SVGAGI (reference sequence). CDR3 in amino acids: CASSYGDTFSGNTIYF. CDR3 bases: TGTGCCAGCAGTTACGGGGACACCTTCTCTGGAAACACCATATATTTT.

This clone was counted between two and nine times. V usage is TRBV28 and J usage is TRBJ2-2; D is perhaps TRBD1 (6 bases). V lost 7 bases, J lost 7 bases, and 13 bases lay in between. CDR3 length equals 13 residues. Germline values: CDR1 MDHEN, CDR2 SYDVKM. DNA for the CDR3: TGTGCCAGCAATACAGGGTCAATCGGGGAGCTGTTTTTT. Amino acid sequence: CASNTGSIGELFF.

This clone was observed a single time. V gene TRBV7-9 combines with J gene TRBJ2-3; 8 nucleotides align to TRBD2. In germline, CDR1 is SEHNR, CDR2 FQNEAQ (reference sequence). Trimming cost V 3 bases and J 4 bases; bases outside gene matches: 12. The CDR3 has 17 amino acids. CDR3 loop: CASSLISGGPSADTQYF. The CDR3 region has the DNA TGTGCCAGCAGCTTGATAAGCGGGGGCCCTTCGGCAGATACGCAGTATTTT.